The 20 T cell receptor beta chains below come from one sample, sequenced in a study of radiation and T cells in renal cell carcinoma. The data were produced by immunoSEQ multiplex PCR, yet TCRdb's version contains in-frame clones alone and is incomplete. The table records roughly 130,000 clones, more than 75% of them present only once. Time point meaning: blood 2 weeks post-SBRT. Treatment specified: 15 Gy SBRT to primary tumor, nephrectomy 4 weeks later. Sequencing was performed on blood, taken from a patient whose treatment included radiotherapy and nephrectomy. The receptors come from a woman between 70 and 85 years old with renal cell carcinoma.

The chain links TRBV21-1 to TRBJ1-4; TRBD1, the table's D call, was not compared with the DNA. TRBV21-1 is reported as a pseudogene. This CDR3 region has 19 residues. DNA for the CDR3: TGTGCCAGCAGCCCCGCCAGGGGACGCTCGGACACAACTAATGAAAAACTGTTTTTT. Its protein product is CASSPARGRSDTTNEKLFF.

The rearrangement uses TRBV4-1 and TRBJ2-5; the D gene is possibly TRBD1 (6 bases). The CDR3 is made up of 16 amino acids. Germline V gene lookup returns CDR1 MGHRA and CDR2 YSYEKL. V dropped 5 bases and J dropped 2 bases, with 18 bases sitting between them. The CDR3 DNA reads TGCGCCAGCAGCTTTCAACTTTGGGGGCGGCAAGAGACCCAGTACTTC. This codes for CASSFQLWGRQETQYF.

The rearrangement joins TRBV30 to TRBJ1-4; no clear D gene. Trimming stripped 2 bases from V and 3 bases from J, with 7 bases between. The germline CDR1 and CDR2 sequences are GTSNPN and SVGIG (reference sequence). The CDR3 runs 13 residues. The CDR3 reads CAWSRVSNEKLFF. The CDR3 DNA reads as TGTGCCTGGAGTCGGGTGTCTAATGAAAAACTGTTTTTT.

The chain joins TRBV29-1 to TRBJ2-3; no reliable D call. Trimming took 6 bases from V and 6 from J, leaving 16 bases between them. Per the germline V gene, CDR1 is SQVTM and CDR2 is ANQGSEA. This CDR3 spans 13 amino acids. The CDR3 coding sequence is TGCAGCGTCGCAGCTGGGTTTAGGGATACGCAGTATTTT. This gives the protein CSVAAGFRDTQYF.

V and J are TRBV30 and TRBJ2-1; 9 positions match TRBD1. V lost 3 bases to trimming and J lost 7 bases; unmatched junction nucleotides: 10. Germline CDR1 and CDR2: GTSNPN and SVGIG (reference sequence). CDR3 length: 15 residues. The CDR3 DNA sequence: TGTGCCTGGAGCCGAACCGGGACAGGGAGGAATGAGCAGTTCTTC. This gives the protein CAWSRTGTGRNEQFF.

The rearrangement joins TRBV30 to TRBJ2-7; D remains unclear. CDR1 and CDR2 (germline): GTSNPN, SVGIG (reference sequence). V was trimmed by 0 bases and J by 4 bases, leaving 10 bases between them. The CDR3 totals 13 residues. For the CDR3, the DNA is TGTGCCTGGAGTGTACATGGGGTTTACGAGCAGTACTTC. Protein sequence: CAWSVHGVYEQYF.

Remarks on this clone: Relative to the germline gene, one junction end is altered; a read error may explain this. V is TRBV5-1 and J is TRBJ1-4; 7 nucleotides line up with TRBD1. From germline, CDR1 is SGHRS and CDR2 YFSETQ. The CDR3 runs to 17 residues. The CDR3 DNA reads as TGCGCCAGCAGTTTGGGACCGTCAGGGGGAACTAATGAAAAACTGTTTTTT. Residues: CASSLGPSGGTNEKLFF.

V usage is TRBV11-3 and J usage is TRBJ2-7; no definite D call. The CDR3 loop spans 12 amino acids. From germline, CDR1 is SGHNT and CDR2 YENEEA. V lost 9 bases to trimming and J lost 0 bases, with 9 bases between them. CDR3 region: CASSRSSYEQYF. The CDR3 DNA is TGTGCCAGTAGCAGGAGCTCCTACGAGCAGTACTTC. The full variable domain, its missing parts supplied by reference TRBV11-3 and TRBJ2-7, is EAGVVQSPRYKIIEKKQPVAFWCNPISGHNTLYWYLQNLGQGPELLIRYENEEAVDDSQLPKDRFSAERLKGVDSTLKIQPAELGDSAVYLCASSRSSYEQYFGPGTRLTVT.

This clone was recorded a few times. V and J are TRBV14 and TRBJ1-5; tentative D call: TRBD1 (5 bases). The germline V and J ends were trimmed by 4 bases and 4 bases, with 8 bases remaining between them. The CDR3 has 13 amino acids. Germline V gene data show CDR1 as SGHDN and CDR2 as FVKESK. The CDR3 sequence: CASSLGTNQPQHF. DNA for the CDR3: TGTGCCAGCAGCCTGGGGACTAATCAGCCCCAGCATTTT.

This chain links TRBV6-6 with TRBJ2-7; no clear D. From germline, CDR1 is MNHNY and CDR2 SVGAGI (reference sequence). This CDR3 is built from 15 residues. Trimming took off 4 bases at V and 0 bases at J, with 13 bases between the two ends. This CDR3 reads CASSSAAVDSYEQYF. CDR3 DNA sequence: TGTGCCAGCAGTTCCGCGGCAGTGGACTCCTACGAGCAGTACTTC.

The chain has TRBV28 and TRBJ1-3; TRBD1 agrees at 8 bases. J was trimmed by 2 bases and V by 2 bases; bases with no gene match: 5. CDR3 length equals 16 residues. Germline loops: CDR1 MDHEN, CDR2 SYDVKM. The CDR3 reads CASSLDSTGAGNTIYF. The CDR3 DNA reads as TGTGCCAGCAGTTTAGATTCGACAGGGGCTGGAAACACCATATATTTT.

The chain is built from TRBV7-3 and TRBJ2-7; possible D gene TRBD2, 6 bases. Germline CDR1 SGHTA, CDR2 FQGTGA. CDR3 length: 13 residues. The V and J ends lost 5 bases and 3 bases respectively, with 11 bases between them. CDR3 loop: CASSEGLFYEQYF. For the CDR3, the DNA is TGTGCCAGCAGCGAGGGACTGTTCTACGAGCAGTACTTC.

This rearrangement joins TRBV28 to TRBJ1-1; no reliable D call. Germline CDR1 is MDHEN and CDR2 is SYDVKM. The CDR3 totals 14 residues. V shed 5 bases and J shed 0 bases, with 10 bases lying between them. CDR3 sequence: CASSPPTLNTEAFF. The CDR3 coding sequence is TGTGCCAGCAGTCCCCCGACCCTGAACACTGAAGCTTTCTTT.

The chain uses TRBV7-9 and TRBJ2-1; TRBD2 matches at 7 bases. Germline CDR1 and CDR2: SEHNR and FQNEAQ (reference sequence). The CDR3 is 13 residues long. Trimming took 6 bases from V and 6 from J; bases not matched to a gene: 5. The CDR3 region is CASRTTSSNEQFF. The CDR3 DNA follows: TGTGCCAGCAGGACGACTAGCTCCAATGAGCAGTTCTTC.

In this sample, this clone turned up once. The chain joins TRBV5-1 to TRBJ2-1; TRBD2 matches at 12 bases. CDR1 is SGHRS, CDR2 YFSETQ, per germline. With 2 bases clipped from V and 9 bases from J, the junction kept 9 bases outside the gene matches. The CDR3 is 16 residues long. The chain's CDR3 is CASSFSTSGGTGEQFF. The DNA for the CDR3 is TGCGCCAGCAGCTTTTCGACTAGCGGGGGTACCGGTGAGCAGTTCTTC.

J is TRBJ2-7 and V is TRBV7-3; no reliable D call. V shed 1 base and J shed 2 bases, with 9 bases lying between them. Germline V gene lookup returns CDR1 SGHTA and CDR2 FQGTGA. The CDR3 consists of 14 residues. CDR3 nucleotide sequence: TGTGCCAGCAGCTTAAGGCGGAATACCTACGAGCAGTACTTC. It codes for CASSLRRNTYEQYF. Full variable domain (rest looked up from reference TRBV7-3 and TRBJ2-7): GAGVSQTPSNKVTEKGKYVELRCDPISGHTALYWYRQSLGQGPEFLIYFQGTGAADDSGLPNDRFFAVRPEGSVSTLKIQRTERGDSAVYLCASSLRRNTYEQYFGPGTRLTVT.

CDR3 coding DNA: TGCGCCAGCAGCTTGACCAGGGGGGCGGATACGCAGTATTTT. Its protein product is CASSLTRGADTQYF. The chain has TRBV5-1 and TRBJ2-3; tentatively, D is TRBD1 (7 bases). Per the germline V gene, CDR1 is SGHRS and CDR2 is YFSETQ. The germline V and J ends were trimmed by 1 base and 6 bases, with 12 bases remaining between them. CDR3 length: 14 amino acids.

The V gene is TRBV5-1, the J gene TRBJ2-1; 8 bases map to TRBD1. V trimming: 7 bases; J trimming: 9 bases; junction bases outside the gene matches: 18. Germline lookup yields CDR1 SGHRS and CDR2 YFSETQ. This CDR3 has 16 amino acids. DNA for the CDR3: TGCGCCAGCGGGTACGGGGACAAGGGGACAGGTAGTGAGCAGTTCTTC. This codes for CASGYGDKGTGSEQFF.

V usage is TRBV7-2 and J usage is TRBJ2-7; D ambiguous. V lost 1 base, J lost 0 bases, and 10 bases lay in between. Germline lookup yields CDR1 SGHTA and CDR2 FQGNSA. The CDR3 is 15 residues long. The CDR3 region is CASSLDPASSYEQYF. CDR3 bases: TGTGCCAGCAGCTTAGATCCAGCTAGCTCCTACGAGCAGTACTTC.

The V and J genes are TRBV14 and TRBJ2-6; TRBD1 might be the D (6 bases). Deletions cut 4 bases from V and 4 bases from J, with 14 bases between. There are 16 residues in the CDR3. In germline, CDR1 is SGHDN, CDR2 FVKESK. For the CDR3, the DNA is TGTGCCAGCAGCCCCTACAGGGCGAGAGGGGCCAACGTCCTGACTTTC. As protein: CASSPYRARGANVLTF. The full variable domain, completed using reference TRBV14 and TRBJ2-6, is EAGVTQFPSHSVIEKGQTVTLRCDPISGHDNLYWYRRVMGKEIKFLLHFVKESKQDESGMPNNRFLAERTGGTYSTLKVQPAELEDSGVYFCASSPYRARGANVLTFGAGSRLTVL.